This record looks at one TCR beta chain sequence and its context. Per the authors' pipeline: Estimates of nucleated cell counts were drawn from the amplification of reference gene primers. The assay was immunoSEQ multiplex PCR, and TCRdb's table has in-frame clones only and misses some. V and J calls and clone size are those listed in that table; D and trimming were worked out from the DNA. The sample carries tens of thousands of clones, almost 85% recorded once. These data belong to a study of blood T cell repertoires in COVID-19. Study-level background: Donors in the United States, Italy and Spain gave samples during acute or convalescent COVID-19.

This CDR3 has 16 residues. Trimming shortened V by 3 bases and J by 1 base, and 16 bases separated the two germline ends. CDR1 is SGHRS, CDR2 YFSETQ, per germline. This rearrangement joins TRBV5-1 to TRBJ1-1; D is perhaps TRBD1 (6 bases). The TCR sequence derives from an elderly woman with acute or convalescent COVID-19. Sequenced input: peripheral blood. DNA for the CDR3: TGCGCCAGCAGCTCCGGGGGGCTGTTAGGGAACACTGAAGCTTTCTTT. Translating gives CASSSGGLLGNTEAFF. The full variable domain, completed using reference TRBV5-1 and TRBJ1-1, is KAGVTQTPRYLIKTRGQQVTLSCSPISGHRSVSWYQQTPGQGLQFLFEYFSETQRNKGNFPGRFSGRQFSNSRSEMNVSTLELGDSALYLCASSSGGLLGNTEAFFGQGTRLTVV.